These 15 T cell receptor beta chains were all obtained from the same sample, sequenced in a study of cytomegalovirus exposure and HLA in healthy donors (dated by TCRdb to the late 2010s). Library generation was performed with the immunoSEQ multiplex PCR assay. For the multiplex PCR, a mixture combining 60 forward primers for TCR Vbeta segments and 13 reverse primers for TCR Jbeta segments was used. TCRdb took this table from immuneACCESS and kept in-frame rearrangements with V and J called. Such tables lack part of the clones; where checked against another copy, unresolved V genes explain under half of the gap, and the rest is unexplained. In all, the sample holds around 280,000 clones, and roughly 89% of those were seen once. Roughly 2.3% of the sample goes to the ten largest clones. Input material: PBMCs. These receptors were collected from a woman younger than 35 in good health and CMV-seronegative.

V is TRBV9 and J is TRBJ2-3; TRBD2 matches at 11 bases. This CDR3 spans 19 amino acids. With 0 bases clipped from V and 5 bases from J, the junction kept 14 bases outside the gene matches. In germline, CDR1 is SGDLS, CDR2 YYNGEE. The CDR3 spells CASSVERRVAGGRKDTQYF. CDR3 DNA: TGTGCCAGCAGCGTAGAACGAAGGGTAGCGGGGGGGAGAAAAGATACGCAGTATTTT.

J is TRBJ1-5 and V is TRBV13; D gene unclear. Trimming cost V 0 bases and J 2 bases, with 11 bases left between them. This CDR3 spans 16 amino acids. CDR1 and CDR2 from the germline V gene are PRHDT and FYEKMQ (reference sequence). CDR3 in DNA: TGTGCCAGCAGCTTAGGCGGGGTGATCGGCAATCAGCCCCAGCATTTT. Residues: CASSLGGVIGNQPQHF.

This chain uses TRBV15 with TRBJ2-7; possible D gene TRBD1, 6 bases. This CDR3 is built from 13 residues. Deletions cut 5 bases from V and 2 bases from J, with 10 bases between. Germline CDR1 is LNHNV and CDR2 is YYDKDF (reference sequence). DNA for the CDR3: TGTGCCACCAGCCTCGAGGGGGCCTACGAGCAGTACTTC. This sequence encodes CATSLEGAYEQYF.

The chain couples TRBV5-4 to TRBJ1-6; 7 bases map to TRBD1. The CDR3 contains 19 residues. The junction had 16 bases not matched to a gene; V was cut back by 1 base and J by 6 bases. The V gene's germline CDR1 is SGHNT and CDR2 YYREEE (reference sequence). The CDR3, as DNA: TGTGCCAGCAGCTTGTCTTCGGACACCAGGACAGGTCGTAATTCACCCCTCCACTTT. Its translation is CASSLSSDTRTGRNSPLHF.

V is TRBV29-1 and J is TRBJ1-1, with D tentatively TRBD1 (5 bases). Germline CDR1 is SQVTM and CDR2 is ANQGSEA. Trimming shortened V by 3 bases and J by 5 bases, and 10 bases separated the two germline ends. There are 12 residues in the CDR3. The CDR3 region has the DNA TGCAGCGTTGATTTAGGGGCAACTGAAGCTTTCTTT. It is translated as CSVDLGATEAFF.

The chain couples TRBV19 to TRBJ2-7; 8 nucleotides line up with TRBD1. This CDR3 is 18 amino acids long. Trimming at V came to 4 bases and at J to 2 bases, leaving 16 bases not matched to a gene. Germline values: CDR1 LNHDA, CDR2 SQIVND (reference sequence). Here the CDR3 reads CASSTGTGALLETYEQYF. The DNA of the CDR3 is TGTGCCAGTAGTACCGGGACAGGTGCACTCTTGGAAACCTACGAGCAGTACTTC.

This chain joins TRBV9 and TRBJ1-6; perhaps TRBD1 as D (5 bases). Trimming left V 0 bases short and J 3 bases short, with 13 bases between. The CDR3 runs 17 residues. CDR1 SGDLS and CDR2 YYNGEE come from the germline V gene. DNA of the CDR3: TGTGCCAGCAGCGTAGAGGCAGGGATGGTCTATAATTCACCCCTCCACTTT. It encodes CASSVEAGMVYNSPLHF.

This clone appeared a few times. The V gene is TRBV12-5, the J gene TRBJ1-2; TRBD1 matches 7 bases. The CDR3 has 14 residues. The germline gives CDR1 LGHNT, CDR2 FRNRAP. Germline trimming cut 2 bases from V and 8 bases from J; bases unmatched to any gene: 8. CDR3 protein: CASGLIATGYGYTF. CDR3 sequence (DNA): TGTGCTAGTGGTTTGATCGCGACAGGGTACGGCTACACCTTC.

This clone has just a few counts. The chain employs TRBV7-3 and TRBJ1-1; D ambiguous. From germline, CDR1 is SGHTA and CDR2 FQGTGA. The CDR3 extends over 15 amino acids. Trimming stripped 0 bases from V and 1 base from J, with 9 bases between. In DNA, the CDR3 is TGTGCCAGCAGCTTAACGTTTGCAGGGAACACTGAAGCTTTCTTT. The encoded protein is CASSLTFAGNTEAFF.

The chain links TRBV7-9 to TRBJ2-1; TRBD2 aligns across 8 bases. Losses at the gene ends were 2 bases for V and 4 bases for J; bases not matched to a gene: 1. Per the germline V gene, CDR1 is SEHNR and CDR2 is FQNEAQ (reference sequence). The CDR3 extends over 14 amino acids. In DNA, the CDR3 is TGTGCCAGCAGCTTACGGGAGGGATACAATGAGCAGTTCTTC. It codes for CASSLREGYNEQFF.

V and J are TRBV7-6 and TRBJ2-7; the D is unclear. CDR1 is SGHVS, CDR2 FNYEAQ, per germline. The CDR3 has 14 amino acids. The germline V and J ends were trimmed by 5 bases and 2 bases, with 13 bases remaining between them. The CDR3 reads CASSNSPDTYEQYF. The CDR3 bases are TGTGCCAGCAGCAACAGCCCAGATACCTACGAGCAGTACTTC.

This clone was found once. The chain combines TRBV19 with TRBJ1-1; TRBD1 matches at 8 bases. The V gene end was trimmed by 1 base and the J gene end by 0 bases; junction bases not matched to a gene: 7. Germline CDR1 reads LNHDA; CDR2 reads SQIVND (reference sequence). The CDR3 runs 17 residues. In nucleotides, the CDR3 is TGTGCCAGTAGTATAGGGTACAGGGGGGCCCTGAACACTGAAGCTTTCTTT. Protein product: CASSIGYRGALNTEAFF.

The chain employs TRBV2 and TRBJ2-2, with D possibly TRBD1 on 6 matching bases. Germline values: CDR1 SNHLY, CDR2 FYNNEI. Trimming cost V 10 bases and J 3 bases, with 15 bases left between them. The CDR3 length is 14 residues. In DNA form, the CDR3 reads TGTGCCACCAAAGGGGACACACACACCGGGGAGCTGTTTTTT. Its protein is CATKGDTHTGELFF. The full variable domain, rest sourced from reference TRBV2 and TRBJ2-2, is EPEVTQTPSHQVTQMGQEVILRCVPISNHLYFYWYRQILGQKVEFLVSFYNNEISEKSEIFDDQFSVERPDGSNFTLKIRSTKLEDSAMYFCATKGDTHTGELFFGEGSRLTVL.

V gene TRBV5-4 combines with J gene TRBJ2-7; a possible D gene is TRBD1 (5 bases). Trimming removed 2 bases from V and 5 bases from J, with 14 bases in between. Germline V lookup: CDR1 SGHNT, CDR2 YYREEE (reference sequence). The CDR3 is 14 amino acids. CDR3 residues: CASSFWGGSDEQYF. The DNA for the CDR3 is TGTGCCAGCAGCTTCTGGGGCGGAAGCGACGAGCAGTACTTC.

The J gene is TRBJ2-2, the V gene TRBV7-3; maybe TRBD2 (5 bases). Trimming removed 0 bases at V and 5 bases at J, with 10 bases between. Germline CDR1 and CDR2: SGHTA and FQGTGA. The CDR3 is 15 residues long. As DNA, the CDR3 is TGTGCCAGCAGCTTAACGTCCGGGATAACCGGGGAGCTGTTTTTT. Its protein is CASSLTSGITGELFF.